This T cell receptor beta chain is from a study of blood T cells in healthy people across ages. Study-wide points: Both naive CD4+ cell counts and diversity were greater in long-lived donors than in aged donors. A roughly linear age-dependent decrease characterized TCR beta diversity per million T cells.

For the second PCR, which ran for 7 to 11 cycles, a sample-barcoded 5' primer and a J-beta primer mix were used. Template switching added a 12-random-nucleotide identifier to every cDNA molecule. TCRdb re-called the 5' RACE reads with MiXCR, one entry per CDR3 protein. Of about 1.4 million distinct CDR3 sequences listed, around 59% were seen once; the top ten hold 6.5% to 8%. Total RNA, at least 5.5 micrograms per sample, was extracted from PBMCs. Notes on this clonotype: The antigen is unknown.

What was sequenced was blood. The sequence was collected from a young man in good health.

The CDR3 spells CASRESDYNEQFF. DNA for the CDR3: TGTGCCAGCAGAGAGAGCGATTACAATGAGCAGTTCTTC. The J gene is TRBJ2-1, the V gene TRBV11-2; no reliable D call. The CDR3 sequence is 13 residues long. The germline V gene encodes CDR1 SGHAT and CDR2 FQNNGV. Trimming pared 6 bases from V and 4 bases from J, leaving 10 bases between.